One sample yielded the 20 T cell receptor beta chains listed below, sequenced in a study of vaccination effects on CD4 cells after COVID-19. These TCRs are of unknown antigen specificity. Some clones are missing from TCRdb's copy, which holds only in-frame ones; the method was immunoSEQ multiplex PCR. The data contain about 22,000 clones, 55% to 85% of them singletons. Prior to sequencing, the ViraFEST assay stimulated PBMC with viral peptide pools, which expanded the antigen-specific CD4+ T cells. It was after roughly 11 days of culture that CD4+ T cells were isolated. Two-dose BNT162b2 or mRNA-1273 vaccination was given to participants. The sequencing here drew on CD4+ T cells from PBMCs cultured with HCoV-NL63 spike peptides, taken after COVID-19 vaccination. Receptors originate from a human donor who received a COVID-19 vaccine.

By its share, this clone is medium-sized. The chain combines TRBV5-4 with TRBJ2-1; tentative D call: TRBD2 (5 bases). This CDR3 is built from 15 residues. The germline V and J ends were trimmed by 4 bases and 6 bases, with 17 bases remaining between them. Germline V gene data show CDR1 as SGHNT and CDR2 as YYREEE (reference sequence). The chain's CDR3 is CASSHDVSGVNEQFF. Here the CDR3 DNA reads TGTGCCAGCAGCCATGATGTGAGCGGAGTCAATGAGCAGTTCTTC.

The CDR3 DNA reads TGTGCCAGCAGCTCCTGGCTTGATCAGCCCCAGCATTTT. This codes for CASSSWLDQPQHF. The chain carries TRBV5-5 and TRBJ1-5, with D hard to call. The CDR3 has 13 residues. The V gene's germline CDR1 is SGHKS and CDR2 YYEKEE (reference sequence). Trimming shortened V by 3 bases and J by 5 bases, and 9 bases separated the two germline ends.

This clone appeared a single time. The chain has TRBV2 and TRBJ1-1; possibly TRBD1 for D (5 bases). Germline CDR1 SNHLY, CDR2 FYNNEI. This CDR3 comprises 13 residues. Trimming took off 6 bases at V and 2 bases at J, with 10 bases between the two ends. CDR3 DNA sequence: TGTGCCAGCAGGTGGGGGGTAAACACTGAAGCTTTCTTT. Protein product: CASRWGVNTEAFF. Drawing the rest from reference TRBV2 and TRBJ1-1, the complete variable domain is EPEVTQTPSHQVTQMGQEVILRCVPISNHLYFYWYRQILGQKVEFLVSFYNNEISEKSEIFDDQFSVERPDGSNFTLKIRSTKLEDSAMYFCASRWGVNTEAFFGQGTRLTVV.

This clone was recorded only once. The rearrangement links TRBV19 to TRBJ1-1; D is ambiguous. Germline assignment: CDR1 LNHDA and CDR2 SQIVND (reference sequence). The V end was cut by 3 bases, the J end by 5 bases, with 13 bases between. CDR3 length: 14 amino acids. The CDR3 DNA is TGTGCCAGTAGTATTAAAACAGAGAGGACTGAAGCTTTCTTT. Its translation: CASSIKTERTEAFF.

The chain carries TRBV6-2 or TRBV6-3 and TRBJ1-2; 7 bases line up with TRBD1. The CDR3 is 15 residues long. Germline values: CDR1 MNHEY, CDR2 SVGEGT. V lost 7 bases, J lost 4 bases, and 12 bases stayed unmatched. The CDR3: CASTPGQVAIYGYTF. The CDR3 DNA is TGTGCCAGCACCCCTGGACAGGTCGCCATCTATGGCTACACCTTC.

The chain combines TRBV27 with TRBJ1-1; TRBD1 might be the D (5 bases). This CDR3 spans 13 amino acids. Trimming stripped 2 bases from V and 2 bases from J, with 6 bases between. From germline, CDR1 is MNHEY and CDR2 SMNVEV (reference sequence). The CDR3, as DNA: TGTGCCAGCAGTTTACAGGGAAACACTGAAGCTTTCTTT. This encodes CASSLQGNTEAFF.

The V and J genes are TRBV6-5 and TRBJ1-1, with D perhaps TRBD1 (6 bases). Trimming removed 6 bases at V and 1 base at J, with 12 bases between. The germline CDR1 and CDR2 sequences are MNHEY and SVGAGI. The CDR3 consists of 14 residues. CDR3 nucleotide sequence: TGTGCCAGCAGAAGAGACAGGACGAACACTGAAGCTTTCTTT. Translating it yields CASRRDRTNTEAFF.

V and J are TRBV7-8 and TRBJ2-2, with 11 bases fitting TRBD1. Germline CDR1 and CDR2: SGHVS and FQNEAQ. Unmatched junction bases numbered 7, after V lost 4 bases and J lost 0 bases. The CDR3 runs to 18 residues. CDR3: CASSSDRGRFANTGELFF. In DNA, the CDR3 is TGTGCCAGCAGCTCGGACAGGGGGCGGTTCGCGAACACCGGGGAGCTGTTTTTT.

V usage is TRBV3-1 (or the pseudogene TRBV3-2) and J usage is TRBJ1-1, with TRBD1 matching over 7 bases. V was pared by 4 bases and J by 0 bases, with 5 bases of the junction left unmatched. This CDR3 is 15 amino acids long. The germline V gene has CDR1 LGHDT and CDR2 YNNKEL (reference sequence). The DNA for the CDR3 is TGTGCCAGCAGCCTCCAGACAGGGATGAACACTGAAGCTTTCTTT. Encoded protein: CASSLQTGMNTEAFF.

The V call is TRBV5-1, the J call TRBJ2-3; 8 nucleotides line up with TRBD1. The junction had 4 bases not matched to a gene; V was cut back by 0 bases and J by 4 bases. The CDR3 consists of 15 residues. Germline CDR1 reads SGHRS; CDR2 reads YFSETQ. The CDR3 DNA reads as TGCGCCAGCAGCTTGGGAGACAGGGGTGCAGATACGCAGTATTTT. The encoded protein is CASSLGDRGADTQYF.

The table lists this clone with a few counts. The rearrangement links TRBV5-4 to TRBJ1-2; 10 nucleotides line up with TRBD1. There are 18 residues in the CDR3. J was trimmed by 3 bases and V by 4 bases; bases with no gene match: 15. Germline V gene lookup returns CDR1 SGHNT and CDR2 YYREEE (reference sequence). CDR3 residues: CASSPGRTGGLGDYGYTF. As DNA, the CDR3 is TGTGCCAGCAGCCCCGGGAGGACAGGGGGATTGGGTGACTATGGCTACACCTTC.

The chain links TRBV10-1 to TRBJ1-6; tentatively, D is TRBD1 (6 bases). V lost 10 bases, J lost 1 base, and 14 bases lay in between. This CDR3 contains 15 residues. Germline CDR1 and CDR2: WNHNN and SYGVQD (reference sequence). CDR3 in DNA: TGCGCCATCCCAAGAACAGGGTCCTATAATTCACCCCTCCACTTT. This gives the protein CAIPRTGSYNSPLHF.

The chain recombines TRBV12-5 with TRBJ2-6; perhaps TRBD1 as D (6 bases). Germline V gene data show CDR1 as LGHNT and CDR2 as FRNRAP. Between the trimmed V and J ends, which lost 6 bases and 4 bases, there was a span of 13 bases. This CDR3 spans 15 amino acids. CDR3 sequence reads: CASGPGVSGANVLTF. CDR3 DNA: TGTGCTAGTGGCCCAGGGGTGTCGGGGGCCAACGTCCTGACTTTC. Complete variable domain (other parts from reference TRBV12-5 and TRBJ2-6): DARVTQTPRHKVTEMGQEVTMRCQPILGHNTVFWYRQTMMQGLELLAYFRNRAPLDDSGMPKDRFSAEMPDATLATLKIQPSEPRDSAVYFCASGPGVSGANVLTFGAGSRLTVL.

This clone was seen a single time. The chain carries TRBV9 and TRBJ1-2; possibly TRBD1 for D (6 bases). V was cut by 4 bases and J by 7 bases, with 11 bases left in between. The CDR3 spans 12 residues. From germline, CDR1 is SGDLS and CDR2 YYNGEE. As DNA, the CDR3 is TGTGCCAGCAGCCTCGACAGGAGTGGCTACACCTTC. Translating gives CASSLDRSGYTF.

The chain recombines TRBV5-1 with TRBJ2-5; TRBD1 matches 10 bases. The V segment lost 2 bases and the J segment 0 bases; nucleotides outside the gene matches: 4. Germline-derived CDR1 and CDR2 are SGHRS and YFSETQ. The CDR3 consists of 16 residues. Written as DNA, the CDR3 is TGCGCCAGCAGCTTCGGACAGGGGGGACACCAAGAGACCCAGTACTTC. Protein product: CASSFGQGGHQETQYF.

CDR3 nucleotides: TGTGCCAGCAGTCGGACTAGCGGGAGGATCGGGGAGCTGTTTTTT. This sequence encodes CASSRTSGRIGELFF. The rearrangement links TRBV25-1 to TRBJ2-2; TRBD2 matches at 14 bases. Germline CDR1 and CDR2: MGHDK and SYGVNS. CDR3 length: 15 amino acids. Germline trimming cut 5 bases from V and 7 bases from J; bases unmatched to any gene: 3.

This clone has only one observation. The chain joins TRBV4-1 to TRBJ2-1; 7 bases map to TRBD2. V lost 4 bases to trimming and J lost 6 bases; unmatched junction nucleotides: 12. The CDR3 extends over 16 amino acids. CDR1 MGHRA and CDR2 YSYEKL come from the germline V gene. CDR3 sequence (DNA): TGCGCCAGCAGCCCTTACCTGAAACCGGGAGGCAATGAGCAGTTCTTC. Protein: CASSPYLKPGGNEQFF.

This chain uses TRBV12-3 or TRBV12-4 with TRBJ1-2; 8 bases map to TRBD1. After removal of 5 bases from V and 7 bases from J, the junction contained 6 bases not matched to a gene. The CDR3 length is 13 residues. CDR3 bases: TGTGCCAGCAGTCACGGACAGGGCTTTGGCTACACCTTC. It is translated as CASSHGQGFGYTF.

The genes are TRBV27 and TRBJ2-5; TRBD2 matches at 8 bases. Losses at the gene ends were 0 bases for V and 5 bases for J; bases not matched to a gene: 11. The germline gives CDR1 MNHEY, CDR2 SMNVEV (reference sequence). The CDR3 is 17 amino acids. The CDR3 loop is CASSLSRGLVGVETQYF. CDR3 DNA: TGTGCCAGCAGTTTATCGAGGGGACTAGTAGGAGTCGAGACCCAGTACTTC.

This chain joins TRBV6-5 and TRBJ2-7, with 8 bases matching TRBD1. Germline values: CDR1 MNHEY, CDR2 SVGAGI. V lost 2 bases to trimming and J lost 1 base; unmatched junction nucleotides: 4. The CDR3 loop spans 15 amino acids. This CDR3 reads CASSYEGTGSYEQYF. The CDR3 DNA is TGTGCCAGCAGTTACGAGGGGACAGGTTCCTACGAGCAGTACTTC.